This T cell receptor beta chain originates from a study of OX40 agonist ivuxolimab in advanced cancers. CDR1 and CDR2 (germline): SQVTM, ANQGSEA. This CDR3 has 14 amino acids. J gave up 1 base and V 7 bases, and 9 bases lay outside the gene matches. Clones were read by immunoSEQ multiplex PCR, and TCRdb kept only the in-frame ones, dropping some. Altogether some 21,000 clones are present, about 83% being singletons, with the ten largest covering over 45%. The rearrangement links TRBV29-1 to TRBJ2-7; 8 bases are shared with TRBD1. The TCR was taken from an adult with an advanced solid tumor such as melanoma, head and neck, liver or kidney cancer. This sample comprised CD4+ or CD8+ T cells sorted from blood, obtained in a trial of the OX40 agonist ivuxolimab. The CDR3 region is CSASGTGSSYEQYF. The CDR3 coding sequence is TGCAGCGCCTCCGGGACAGGTTCTTCCTACGAGCAGTACTTC.